These T cell receptor beta chains were read from a single sample in a study of OX40 agonist ivuxolimab in advanced cancers. This table comes from immunoSEQ multiplex PCR, and its TCRdb copy is limited to in-frame clones, with some not included. The sample shows about 15,000 clones, roughly 85% of them seen only once. The sample consisted of CD4+ or CD8+ T cells sorted from blood, taken in a trial of the OX40 agonist ivuxolimab. The source of these receptors is an adult with an advanced solid tumor such as melanoma, head and neck, liver or kidney cancer. The CDR3 runs from the conserved cysteine through the conserved F or W. The D gene is left open where the match is weak. Size is omitted from some rows. Given values are once, few, many or a class for expanded clones.

clone size,D gene,V gene,J gene,CDR3 protein,CDR3 DNA
few,-,TRBV7-8,TRBJ1-2,CASSLKPTVSLANYGYTF,TGTGCCAGCAGTCTAAAGCCCACAGTCTCCTTAGCTAACTATGGCTACACCTTC
large,-,TRBV5-1,TRBJ1-5,CASSLNQPQHF,TGCGCCAGCAGCTTAAATCAGCCCCAGCATTTT
once,TRBD1,TRBV6-5,TRBJ2-5,CASSYSTDREETQYF,TGTGCCAGCAGTTACTCGACGGACAGGGAGGAGACCCAGTACTTC
-,TRBD2,TRBV29-1,TRBJ2-7,CSVDSGTSGAYEQYF,TGCAGCGTTGATTCCGGGACTAGCGGAGCCTACGAGCAGTACTTC
few,TRBD2,TRBV7-6,TRBJ2-1,CASSLFRLAGGYNEQFF,TGTGCCAGCAGCTTATTCCGGCTAGCGGGAGGGTACAATGAGCAGTTCTTC
-,TRBD2,TRBV28,TRBJ2-1,CASSLLAGYNEQFF,TGTGCCAGCAGTTTGCTAGCGGGCTACAATGAGCAGTTCTTC
-,-,TRBV6-5,TRBJ2-1,CASSPAGANEQFF,TGTGCCAGCAGCCCCGCAGGGGCCAATGAGCAGTTCTTC
-,-,TRBV10-1,TRBJ2-7,CASSRGSYEQYF,TGCGCCAGCAGCCGGGGTTCCTACGAGCAGTACTTC
-,TRBD1,TRBV9,TRBJ2-1,CASSGPSGTVTSYNEQFF,TGTGCCAGCAGCGGACCTTCCGGGACAGTCACTTCCTACAATGAGCAGTTCTTC
-,-,TRBV19,TRBJ2-3,CASSGVGEVTQYF,TGTGCCAGTAGTGGCGTGGGAGAGGTTACGCAGTATTTT
-,-,TRBV21-1,TRBJ2-7,CASINYGLHTYEQYF,TGTGCCAGCATCAACTATGGCCTGCACACCTACGAGCAGTACTTC
-,-,TRBV9,TRBJ1-1,CASSVSGTTEAFF,TGTGCCAGCAGCGTCTCTGGGACCACTGAAGCTTTCTTT
-,-,TRBV11-2,TRBJ1-2,CASSHGSANYGYTF,TGTGCCAGCAGCCACGGCAGCGCCAACTATGGCTACACCTTC
few,TRBD2,TRBV28,TRBJ2-1,CASSLSGNPYNEQFF,TGTGCCAGCAGTTTGAGCGGGAATCCCTACAATGAGCAGTTCTTC